This record looks at one T cell receptor (beta chain) sequence and its context. This clone appeared a single time. The antigen it binds to is not known. Base-call qualities are not available, and no considerably larger clone is one nucleotide away. This record belongs to a study of shared T cell receptors in the human thymus (dated by TCRdb to about 2021). About the full investigation: The study examined how self-reactive, shared T-cell receptor alpha chains are generated in the human thymus.

The V end gives up 3 bases and the J end 4 bases, leaving 2 bases in the junction not matched to a gene. From a lookup of the germline V gene, CDR1 and CDR2 are SGDLS and YYNGEE. From its cysteine to its phenylalanine, the CDR3 spans 14 amino acids. Of the read, only the CDR3 DNA is kept; its 42 bases are in frame from base 1. The method was the immunoSEQ multiplex PCR assay. The source is immuneACCESS, and TCRdb retained only in-frame sequences with V and J called. Part of the clones is not carried over; for the studies checked, unresolved V genes explain less than half of this, and the remainder is unexplained. In this sample the table shows approximately 660,000 clones, roughly 90% of which occur a single time. The ten largest make up 0.0095% to 0.011% of the sample. The same sample was also used in a study of human thymus T cells. As that second paper reports: Donors were immunologically healthy infants undergoing open corrective cardiac surgery for congenital heart defects in Finland. Thymus tissue was collected as surgical resects that were removed during corrective cardiac surgery. Biased V and J gene segment usage appeared to be present in both thymic and peripheral blood repertoires. Highly overlapping thymic TCR repertoires among unrelated individuals were reported in the related research. The study used roughly 8 infant thymus samples plus four related peripheral blood samples to characterize TCR alpha and beta repertoires. Donor ages ranging from about 6 to 244 days were recorded, and over 5 male and two female infants were included in the cohort. Thymocytes were mechanically released from the tissue and were stored as pellets of about 10-30 million cells at -70 degrees C. A QIAsymphony instrument was used to extract genomic DNA from the frozen cell pellets. TCRB and TCRAD loci were amplified from a standardized quantity of quality-controlled genomic DNA using the immunoSEQ multiplex PCR assay. Amplicons spanned the V(D)J region at a length sufficient to cover the CDR3 and identify V and J genes. The commercial immunoSEQ service was used to sequence amplicons on an Illumina platform. Primer bias and sequencing errors were corrected as previously described, and TCRAD and TCRB were defined on the basis of the IMGT database. Analysis of the repertoires was done with immunoSEQ Analyzer 3.0 and VDJTools and included basic statistics, V/J segment usage, diversity estimates, rarefaction and pairwise overlap. Diversity was estimated using the Chao1, ChaoE, Efron-Thisted, Shannon and inverse Simpson indices, and was also estimated on datasets down-sampled to the size of the smallest sample. Repertoire overlap used strict matching of CDR3 nucleotide sequence, V gene and J gene, with Jaccard-based multidimensional scaling clustering. On average, thymus samples gave around 810,000 unique TCRB clonotypes, whereas blood samples gave 75,000 to 95,000.

This TCR derives from a boy younger than two with a congenital heart defect. Donor details come from another sample of the same person, matched by shared clones. Sequenced material: thymocytes. The rearrangement joined TRBV9 to TRBJ2-5; 11 central bases correspond to TRBD2. The CDR3: CASSASGRLETQYF. The base sequence is TGTGCCAGCAGCGCTAGCGGGAGGCTAGAGACCCAGTACTTC.